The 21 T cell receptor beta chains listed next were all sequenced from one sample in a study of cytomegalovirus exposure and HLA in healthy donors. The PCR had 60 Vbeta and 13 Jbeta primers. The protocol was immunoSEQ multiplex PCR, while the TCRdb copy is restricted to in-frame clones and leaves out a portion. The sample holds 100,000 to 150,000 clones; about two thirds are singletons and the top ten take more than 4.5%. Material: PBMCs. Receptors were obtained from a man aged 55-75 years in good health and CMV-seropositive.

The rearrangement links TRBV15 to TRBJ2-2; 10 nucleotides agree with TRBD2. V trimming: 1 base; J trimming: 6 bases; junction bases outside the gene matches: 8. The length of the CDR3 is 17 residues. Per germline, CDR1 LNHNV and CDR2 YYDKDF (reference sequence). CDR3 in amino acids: CATSRGASGGVAGELFF. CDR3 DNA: TGTGCCACCAGCAGAGGGGCAAGCGGGGGGGTTGCCGGGGAGCTGTTTTTT. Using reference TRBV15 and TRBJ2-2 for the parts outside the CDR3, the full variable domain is DAMVIQNPRYQVTQFGKPVTLSCSQTLNHNVMYWYQQKSSQAPKLLFHYYDKDFNNEADTPDNFQSRRPNTSFCFLDIRSPGLGDTAMYLCATSRGASGGVAGELFFGEGSRLTVL.

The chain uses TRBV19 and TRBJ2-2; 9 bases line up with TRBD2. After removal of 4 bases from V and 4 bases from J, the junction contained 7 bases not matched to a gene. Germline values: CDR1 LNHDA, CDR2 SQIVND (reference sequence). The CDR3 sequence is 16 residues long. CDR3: CASSTRGGQGTGELFF. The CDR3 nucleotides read TGTGCCAGTAGTACGCGGGGGGGCCAGGGCACCGGGGAGCTGTTTTTT.

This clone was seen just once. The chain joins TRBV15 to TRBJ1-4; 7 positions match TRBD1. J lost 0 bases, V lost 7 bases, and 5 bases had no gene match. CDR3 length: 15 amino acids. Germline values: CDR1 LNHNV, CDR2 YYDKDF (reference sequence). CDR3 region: CATKGAPATNEKLFF. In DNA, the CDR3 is TGTGCCACCAAGGGGGCGCCGGCAACTAATGAAAAACTGTTTTTT.

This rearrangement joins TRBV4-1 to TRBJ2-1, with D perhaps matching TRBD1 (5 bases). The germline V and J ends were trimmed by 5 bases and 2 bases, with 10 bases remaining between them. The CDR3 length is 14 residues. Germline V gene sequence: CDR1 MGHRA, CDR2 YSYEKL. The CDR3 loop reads CASSSRQPYNEQFF. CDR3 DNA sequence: TGCGCCAGCAGCTCCCGACAGCCCTACAATGAGCAGTTCTTC.

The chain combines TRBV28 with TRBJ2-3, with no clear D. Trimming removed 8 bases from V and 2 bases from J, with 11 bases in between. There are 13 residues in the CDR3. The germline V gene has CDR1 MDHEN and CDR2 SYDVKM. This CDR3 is CASSGAATDTQYF. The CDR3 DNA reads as TGTGCCAGCTCGGGTGCCGCCACAGATACGCAGTATTTT.

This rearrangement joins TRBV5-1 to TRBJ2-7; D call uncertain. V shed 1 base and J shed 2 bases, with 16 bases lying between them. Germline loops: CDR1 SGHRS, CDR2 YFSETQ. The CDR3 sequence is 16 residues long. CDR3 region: CASSLTSPPGPYEQYF. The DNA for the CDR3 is TGCGCCAGCAGCTTGACGAGCCCCCCAGGCCCCTACGAGCAGTACTTC. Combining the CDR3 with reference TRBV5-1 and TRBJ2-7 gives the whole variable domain KAGVTQTPRYLIKTRGQQVTLSCSPISGHRSVSWYQQTPGQGLQFLFEYFSETQRNKGNFPGRFSGRQFSNSRSEMNVSTLELGDSALYLCASSLTSPPGPYEQYFGPGTRLTVT.

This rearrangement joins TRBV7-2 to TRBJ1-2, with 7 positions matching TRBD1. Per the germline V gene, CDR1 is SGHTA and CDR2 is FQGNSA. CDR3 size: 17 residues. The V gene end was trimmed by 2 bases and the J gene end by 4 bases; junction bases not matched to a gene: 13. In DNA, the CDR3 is TGTGCCAGCAGCTTATCCTCCCCCTTGGGACAGATCTATGGCTACACCTTC. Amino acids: CASSLSSPLGQIYGYTF.

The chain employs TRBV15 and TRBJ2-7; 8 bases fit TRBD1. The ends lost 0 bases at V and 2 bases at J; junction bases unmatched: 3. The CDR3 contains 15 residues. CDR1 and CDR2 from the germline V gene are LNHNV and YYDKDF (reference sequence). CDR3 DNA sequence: TGTGCCACCAGCAGAGATCGACAGGGGACCTACGAGCAGTACTTC. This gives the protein CATSRDRQGTYEQYF.

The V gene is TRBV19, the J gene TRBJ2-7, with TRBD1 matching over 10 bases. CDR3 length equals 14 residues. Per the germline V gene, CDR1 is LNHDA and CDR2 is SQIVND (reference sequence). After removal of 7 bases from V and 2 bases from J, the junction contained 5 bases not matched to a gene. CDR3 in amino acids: CASTTGTGAYEQYF. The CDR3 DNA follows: TGTGCCAGTACCACCGGGACAGGGGCCTACGAGCAGTACTTC.

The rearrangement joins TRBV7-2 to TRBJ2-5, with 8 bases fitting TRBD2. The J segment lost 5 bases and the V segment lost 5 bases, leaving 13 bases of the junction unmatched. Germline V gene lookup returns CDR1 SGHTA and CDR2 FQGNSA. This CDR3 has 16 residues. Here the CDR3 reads CASSGRTSPQLETQYF. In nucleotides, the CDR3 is TGTGCCAGCAGCGGGAGGACTAGCCCCCAACTGGAGACCCAGTACTTC.

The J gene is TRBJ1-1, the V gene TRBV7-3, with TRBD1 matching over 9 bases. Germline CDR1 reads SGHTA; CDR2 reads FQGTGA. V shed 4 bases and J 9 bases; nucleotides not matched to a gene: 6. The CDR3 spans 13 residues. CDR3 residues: CASSSTGTGKAFF. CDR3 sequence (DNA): TGTGCCAGCAGCTCAACCGGGACAGGGAAAGCTTTCTTT. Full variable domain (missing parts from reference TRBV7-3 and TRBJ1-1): GAGVSQTPSNKVTEKGKYVELRCDPISGHTALYWYRQSLGQGPEFLIYFQGTGAADDSGLPNDRFFAVRPEGSVSTLKIQRTERGDSAVYLCASSSTGTGKAFFGQGTRLTVV.

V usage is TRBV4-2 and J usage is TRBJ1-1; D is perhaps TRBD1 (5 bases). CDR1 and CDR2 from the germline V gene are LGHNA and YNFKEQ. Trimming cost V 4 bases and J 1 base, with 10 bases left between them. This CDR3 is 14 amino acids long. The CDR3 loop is CASSPQGQNTEAFF. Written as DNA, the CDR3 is TGTGCCAGCAGCCCTCAAGGACAGAACACTGAAGCTTTCTTT.

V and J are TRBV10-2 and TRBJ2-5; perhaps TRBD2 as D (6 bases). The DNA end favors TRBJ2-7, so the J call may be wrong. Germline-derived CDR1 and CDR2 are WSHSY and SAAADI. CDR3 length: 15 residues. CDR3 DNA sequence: TGCGCCAGCACCTGGGACTCCACGAGCTCCTACGAGCAGTACTTC. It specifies CASTWDSTSSYEQYF.

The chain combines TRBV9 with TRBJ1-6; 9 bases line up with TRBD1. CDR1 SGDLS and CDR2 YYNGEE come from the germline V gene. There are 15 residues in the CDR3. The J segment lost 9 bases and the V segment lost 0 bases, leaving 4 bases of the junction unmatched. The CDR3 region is CASSVVGQGFSPLHF. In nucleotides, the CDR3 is TGTGCCAGCAGCGTAGTGGGACAGGGATTTTCACCCCTCCACTTT.

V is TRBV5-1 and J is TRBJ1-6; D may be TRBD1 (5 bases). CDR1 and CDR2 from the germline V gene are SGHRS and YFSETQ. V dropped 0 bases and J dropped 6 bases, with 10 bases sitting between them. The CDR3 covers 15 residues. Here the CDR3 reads CASSLDSRGNSPLHF. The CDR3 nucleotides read TGCGCCAGCAGCTTGGATTCAAGGGGTAATTCACCCCTCCACTTT.

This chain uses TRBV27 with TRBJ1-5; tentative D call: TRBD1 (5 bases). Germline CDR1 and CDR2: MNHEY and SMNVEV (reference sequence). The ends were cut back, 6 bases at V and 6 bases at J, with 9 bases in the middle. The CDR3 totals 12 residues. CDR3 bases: TGTGCCAGCAGGCGGGGGGTTCAGCCCCAGCATTTT. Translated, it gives CASRRGVQPQHF.

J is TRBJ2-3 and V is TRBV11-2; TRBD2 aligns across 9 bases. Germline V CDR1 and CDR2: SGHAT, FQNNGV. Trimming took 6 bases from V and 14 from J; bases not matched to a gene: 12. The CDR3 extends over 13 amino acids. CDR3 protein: CASRPIRLAVAYF. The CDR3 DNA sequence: TGTGCCAGCAGACCGATCAGACTAGCGGTGGCGTATTTT.

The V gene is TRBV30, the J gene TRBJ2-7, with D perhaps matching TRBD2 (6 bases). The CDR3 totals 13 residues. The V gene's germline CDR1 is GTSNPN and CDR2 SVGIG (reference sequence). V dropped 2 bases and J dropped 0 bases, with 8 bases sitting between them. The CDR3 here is CAWSRGLSYEQYF. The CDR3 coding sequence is TGTGCCTGGAGTAGGGGACTCTCCTACGAGCAGTACTTC.

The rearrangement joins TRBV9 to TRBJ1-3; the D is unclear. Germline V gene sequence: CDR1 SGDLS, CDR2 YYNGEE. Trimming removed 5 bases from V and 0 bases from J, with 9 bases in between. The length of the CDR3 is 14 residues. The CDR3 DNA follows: TGTGCCAGCAGACCGGGTTTCTCTGGAAACACCATATATTTT. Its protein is CASRPGFSGNTIYF.

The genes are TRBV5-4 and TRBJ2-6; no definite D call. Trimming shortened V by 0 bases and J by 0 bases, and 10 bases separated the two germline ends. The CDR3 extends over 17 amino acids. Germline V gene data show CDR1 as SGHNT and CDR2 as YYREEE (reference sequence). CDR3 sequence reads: CASSLGATNSGANVLTF. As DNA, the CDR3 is TGTGCCAGCAGCTTGGGGGCAACAAACTCTGGGGCCAACGTCCTGACTTTC.

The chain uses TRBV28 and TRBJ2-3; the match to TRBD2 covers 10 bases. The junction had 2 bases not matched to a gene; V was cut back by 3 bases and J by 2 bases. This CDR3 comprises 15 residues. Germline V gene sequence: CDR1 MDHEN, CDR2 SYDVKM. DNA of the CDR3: TGTGCCAGCAGTTTTAGCGGGGGGTCCACAGATACGCAGTATTTT. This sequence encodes CASSFSGGSTDTQYF.